The rows below give T cell receptor beta chains drawn from one sample of a study of blood T cell repertoires in COVID-19. Repertoires were generated with immunoSEQ multiplex PCR, while TCRdb's copy carries only in-frame clones and drops some. The table records about 150,000 clones, roughly nine tenths of them present only once. What was sequenced was PBMCs or T cells enriched from blood (not recorded which). These receptors were obtained from a woman aged 40 to 50 who had been exposed to COVID-19. Each CDR3 is given with its conserved first and last residue. D genes are given only for firm matches. Where a row states a size, it is once, few, many or the class of an expanded clone; other rows omit it.

clone_size,d_call,v_call,j_call,cdr3_aa,cdr3_nt
-,-,TRBV5-6,TRBJ2-3,CASSPKQGADTQYF,TGTGCCAGCAGCCCGAAACAGGGTGCAGATACGCAGTATTTT
few,TRBD1,TRBV19,TRBJ2-6,CASSRDRGGANVLTF,TGTGCCAGTAGTCGTGACAGGGGTGGGGCCAACGTCCTGACTTTC
-,-,TRBV5-4,TRBJ1-1,CASSGTEYTEAFF,TGTGCCAGCAGCGGAACAGAATACACTGAAGCTTTCTTT
-,-,TRBV9,TRBJ2-6,CASSGRARSGANVLTF,TGTGCCAGCAGCGGCAGGGCCCGTTCTGGGGCCAACGTCCTGACTTTC
few,TRBD1,TRBV3-1/TRBV3-2,TRBJ2-1,CASSPTGQSPGVQFF,TGTGCCAGCAGCCCGACAGGGCAATCCCCAGGGGTGCAGTTCTTC
-,TRBD2,TRBV19,TRBJ2-1,CASSSGRAPYNEQFF,TGTGCCAGTAGTAGCGGGAGGGCCCCCTACAATGAGCAGTTCTTC
once,-,TRBV3-1/TRBV3-2,TRBJ2-7,CASSQEAGLYEQYF,TGTGCCAGCAGCCAAGAGGCGGGACTCTACGAGCAGTACTTC
-,TRBD1,TRBV11-2,TRBJ1-1,CASSRDRATEAFF,TGTGCCAGCAGCCGTGACAGGGCCACTGAAGCTTTCTTT
-,-,TRBV9,TRBJ1-3,CASRQDSGNTIYF,TGTGCCAGCAGACAGGACTCTGGAAACACCATATATTTT
-,-,TRBV2,TRBJ1-1,CASSGREPGTEAFF,TGTGCCAGCAGTGGGCGGGAGCCGGGCACTGAAGCTTTCTTT
few,-,TRBV19,TRBJ2-2,CASSETYGIGELFF,TGTGCCAGTAGCGAAACCTACGGTATCGGGGAGCTGTTTTTT
-,-,TRBV5-1,TRBJ1-4,CASSVNQNEKLFF,TGCGCCAGCAGCGTAAATCAGAATGAAAAACTGTTTTTT
-,TRBD1,TRBV7-2,TRBJ1-4,CASSLGTGGREKLFF,TGTGCCAGCAGCTTAGGGACAGGGGGGCGGGAAAAACTGTTTTTT
-,-,TRBV7-6,TRBJ1-6,CASSLARSNSPLHF,TGTGCCAGCAGCTTGGCCAGGTCAAATTCACCCCTCCACTTT
-,-,TRBV7-2,TRBJ2-3,CASTGSGTDTQYF,TGTGCCAGCACTGGATCAGGAACAGATACGCAGTATTTT
-,TRBD1,TRBV7-9,TRBJ2-1,CASSSDFGQGTYNEQFF,TGTGCCAGCAGCTCAGACTTTGGACAGGGGACCTACAATGAGCAGTTCTTC
-,-,TRBV7-9,TRBJ1-1,CASSRKGGNTEAFF,TGTGCCAGCAGCAGAAAGGGAGGGAACACTGAAGCTTTCTTT
-,-,TRBV6-2/TRBV6-3,TRBJ2-2,CASSYLGIGKDTGELFF,TGTGCCAGCAGTTACTTGGGCATTGGAAAGGACACCGGGGAGCTGTTTTTT
-,-,TRBV19,TRBJ1-2,CASSIGGGNYGYTF,TGTGCCAGTAGTATTGGGGGCGGGAACTATGGCTACACCTTC
-,TRBD1,TRBV2,TRBJ1-6,CASRNRDRANSPLHF,TGTGCCAGCAGAAATCGGGACAGGGCTAATTCACCCCTCCACTTT
few,-,TRBV6-5,TRBJ2-1,CASTRRGPGGEQFF,TGTGCCAGCACCCGGAGGGGCCCAGGGGGTGAGCAGTTCTTC
-,TRBD2,TRBV28,TRBJ2-3,CASSQLAGGGDTQYF,TGTGCCAGCAGCCAACTAGCGGGAGGTGGAGATACGCAGTATTTT
-,-,TRBV7-3,TRBJ2-2,CASSLFGEGGELFF,TGTGCCAGCAGCTTATTCGGGGAAGGCGGGGAGCTGTTTTTT
-,TRBD2,TRBV29-1,TRBJ2-1,CSVIGTSGASYNEQFF,TGCAGCGTGATCGGGACTAGCGGGGCCTCCTACAATGAGCAGTTCTTC
-,TRBD2,TRBV6-1,TRBJ2-2,CASSDPSAGEVGELFF,TGTGCCAGCAGTGACCCTTCCGCGGGGGAAGTCGGGGAGCTGTTTTTT
-,TRBD2,TRBV6-5,TRBJ2-3,CASSRGGSNTDTQYF,TGTGCCAGCTCCCGGGGCGGGAGTAACACAGATACGCAGTATTTT
-,TRBD1,TRBV14,TRBJ1-1,CASSQEPGTGGRAEAFF,TGTGCCAGCAGCCAAGAACCCGGGACAGGGGGCAGGGCTGAAGCTTTCTTT
-,-,TRBV9,TRBJ2-3,CASSRGIDTQYF,TGTGCCAGCAGCAGAGGGATCGATACGCAGTATTTT
-,TRBD2,TRBV7-3,TRBJ2-2,CASSLIGGISGELFF,TGTGCCAGCAGCTTAATCGGGGGGATCTCCGGGGAGCTGTTTTTT
-,-,TRBV5-6,TRBJ1-2,CASSSTRRGYTF,TGTGCCAGCAGTTCCACGCGGAGAGGCTACACCTTC
-,TRBD1,TRBV5-1,TRBJ2-1,CASSAWGQGGYNEQFF,TGCGCCAGCAGCGCCTGGGGACAGGGGGGCTACAATGAGCAGTTCTTC
-,-,TRBV7-9,TRBJ1-1,CASSLETQNTEAFF,TGTGCCAGCAGCTTAGAGACACAGAACACTGAAGCTTTCTTT
few,TRBD2,TRBV4-1,TRBJ2-7,CASSPRLLAGGNYEQYF,TGCGCCAGCAGCCCTCGGCTTCTAGCGGGAGGAAACTACGAGCAGTACTTC
-,TRBD1,TRBV27,TRBJ1-5,CASSYRDSNQPQHF,TGTGCCAGCAGTTATCGGGACAGTAATCAGCCCCAGCATTTT
-,-,TRBV29-1,TRBJ1-1,CSVRRTLNTEAFF,TGCAGCGTTCGCAGGACATTGAACACTGAAGCTTTCTTT
-,-,TRBV19,TRBJ2-3,CASSLEGGTQYF,TGTGCCAGTAGCCTGGAGGGCGGTACGCAGTATTTT
-,TRBD2,TRBV27,TRBJ2-7,CASSLVGLAGYEQYF,TGTGCCAGCAGTTTGGTGGGCCTAGCGGGCTACGAGCAGTACTTC
-,TRBD1,TRBV11-2,TRBJ1-4,CASSLFRGSEKLFF,TGTGCCAGCAGCTTATTCAGGGGGAGTGAAAAACTGTTTTTT
-,TRBD1,TRBV5-1,TRBJ2-7,CASSLAVTGVGEQYF,TGCGCCAGCAGCTTGGCGGTGACAGGGGTGGGCGAGCAGTACTTC
once,-,TRBV28,TRBJ1-5,CASSFLRQAPFYSNQPQHF,TGTGCCAGCAGTTTCTTAAGACAGGCCCCCTTCTATAGCAATCAGCCCCAGCATTTT
-,-,TRBV11-2,TRBJ2-7,CASSQRRAGSYEQYF,TGTGCCAGCAGCCAAAGGAGGGCGGGATCCTACGAGCAGTACTTC
-,TRBD1,TRBV5-8,TRBJ1-5,CASSPGQGSHQPQHF,TGTGCCAGCAGCCCCGGACAGGGGTCCCATCAGCCCCAGCATTTT
once,-,TRBV6-5,TRBJ2-1,CASSRDSSTYNEQFF,TGTGCCAGCAGCCGGGACTCCTCCACCTACAATGAGCAGTTCTTC
-,TRBD1,TRBV5-5,TRBJ1-4,CASSLIGTGGRNEKLFF,TGTGCCAGCAGCTTGATCGGGACAGGGGGCCGAAATGAAAAACTGTTTTTT
-,-,TRBV7-2,TRBJ2-7,CASSLGLGEQYF,TGTGCCAGCAGCCTGGGGCTTGGCGAGCAGTACTTC